Listed below are T cell receptor beta chains from one sample, sequenced in a study of blood T cell repertoires in COVID-19. Some clones are missing from TCRdb's copy, which holds only in-frame ones; the method was immunoSEQ multiplex PCR. Here the sample spans 310,000 or so clones, over 75% being singletons. Sample: PBMCs or T cells enriched from blood (not recorded which). Receptor source: a woman aged 18-29 years who had recovered from COVID-19. Each CDR3 is given with its conserved first and last residue. Each record gives: clone size, J gene, V gene, D gene, CDR3 protein, CDR3 DNA. D genes are given only for firm matches. Expanded clones are given a class, and other clones once, few, many or no size at all.

clone_size: .; j_call: TRBJ1-5; v_call: TRBV25-1; d_call: TRBD1; cdr3_aa: CASSQGYGNQPQHF; cdr3_nt: TGTGCCAGCTCACAGGGGTATGGAAATCAGCCCCAGCATTTT
clone_size: few; j_call: TRBJ1-6; v_call: TRBV7-9; d_call: .; cdr3_aa: CASSLTGIVPLHF; cdr3_nt: TGTGCCAGCAGCTTAACAGGGATTGTACCCCTCCACTTT
clone_size: .; j_call: TRBJ2-4; v_call: TRBV27; d_call: .; cdr3_aa: CASRYQGAKNIQYF; cdr3_nt: TGTGCCAGCAGATACCAGGGAGCCAAAAACATTCAGTACTTC
clone_size: once; j_call: TRBJ2-3; v_call: TRBV11-3; d_call: TRBD1; cdr3_aa: CASSLTGGGLTDTQYF; cdr3_nt: TGTGCCAGCAGCTTGACAGGGGGCGGTTTGACAGATACGCAGTATTTT
clone_size: .; j_call: TRBJ2-6; v_call: TRBV3-1/TRBV3-2; d_call: TRBD1; cdr3_aa: CASSQGTGAGTGANVLTF; cdr3_nt: TGTGCCAGCAGCCAAGGGACAGGGGCAGGAACTGGGGCCAACGTCCTGACTTTC
clone_size: .; j_call: TRBJ2-5; v_call: TRBV9; d_call: .; cdr3_aa: CASSVAPRSQETQYF; cdr3_nt: TGTGCCAGCAGCGTAGCTCCGAGGTCCCAAGAGACCCAGTACTTC
clone_size: .; j_call: TRBJ2-1; v_call: TRBV10-1; d_call: .; cdr3_aa: CASSEVDSSYNEQFF; cdr3_nt: TGCGCCAGCAGTGAGGTGGACAGTTCCTACAATGAGCAGTTCTTC
clone_size: .; j_call: TRBJ1-2; v_call: TRBV12-3/TRBV12-4; d_call: .; cdr3_aa: CASSPFRALGYTF; cdr3_nt: TGTGCCAGCAGTCCTTTCAGGGCGTTGGGTTACACCTTC
clone_size: .; j_call: TRBJ1-6; v_call: TRBV6-1; d_call: .; cdr3_aa: CASSVGLRGGNSPLHF; cdr3_nt: TGTGCCAGCAGTGTAGGTCTTAGGGGAGGGAATTCACCCCTCCACTTT
clone_size: .; j_call: TRBJ1-1; v_call: TRBV18; d_call: .; cdr3_aa: CASSPPGAVNTEAFF; cdr3_nt: TGTGCCAGCTCACCACCAGGGGCGGTGAACACTGAAGCTTTCTTT
clone_size: .; j_call: TRBJ1-2; v_call: TRBV6-5; d_call: .; cdr3_aa: CASTNAGRYGYTF; cdr3_nt: TGTGCCAGCACCAACGCTGGCAGGTATGGCTACACCTTC
clone_size: once; j_call: TRBJ2-3; v_call: TRBV9; d_call: .; cdr3_aa: CASSVGGHPTDTQYF; cdr3_nt: TGTGCCAGCAGCGTAGGAGGCCACCCCACAGATACGCAGTATTTT
clone_size: few; j_call: TRBJ2-7; v_call: TRBV10-3; d_call: .; cdr3_aa: CAIRENQGFYEQYF; cdr3_nt: TGTGCCATCAGAGAAAATCAGGGGTTCTACGAGCAGTACTTC
clone_size: .; j_call: TRBJ2-1; v_call: TRBV30; d_call: TRBD2; cdr3_aa: CAWGTSGSGRIWVDEQFF; cdr3_nt: TGTGCCTGGGGGACTAGCGGGAGTGGTCGGATATGGGTCGATGAGCAGTTCTTC
clone_size: .; j_call: TRBJ2-2; v_call: TRBV30; d_call: .; cdr3_aa: CAWKGVMGTGELFF; cdr3_nt: TGTGCCTGGAAAGGGGTGATGGGGACCGGGGAGCTGTTTTTT
clone_size: .; j_call: TRBJ2-2; v_call: TRBV5-4; d_call: .; cdr3_aa: CASSLTSKLANTGELFF; cdr3_nt: TGTGCCAGCAGCTTGACCTCAAAACTAGCAAACACCGGGGAGCTGTTTTTT
clone_size: .; j_call: TRBJ1-2; v_call: TRBV7-9; d_call: TRBD1; cdr3_aa: CASSSVGTGIHGYTF; cdr3_nt: TGTGCCAGCAGCTCAGTAGGGACAGGGATTCATGGCTACACCTTC
clone_size: .; j_call: TRBJ1-4; v_call: TRBV30; d_call: .; cdr3_aa: CAAYYAGFLDEKLFF; cdr3_nt: TGTGCCGCCTATTACGCAGGGTTTCTGGATGAAAAACTGTTTTTT
clone_size: .; j_call: TRBJ2-1; v_call: TRBV12-5; d_call: TRBD2; cdr3_aa: CASGFLAGGPNEQFF; cdr3_nt: TGTGCTAGTGGTTTTCTAGCGGGGGGGCCCAATGAGCAGTTCTTC
clone_size: .; j_call: TRBJ1-5; v_call: TRBV2; d_call: TRBD1; cdr3_aa: CASKPGQGEQPQHF; cdr3_nt: TGTGCCAGCAAGCCGGGACAGGGAGAGCAGCCCCAGCATTTT
clone_size: .; j_call: TRBJ2-2; v_call: TRBV11-2; d_call: .; cdr3_aa: CASSFAGSNTGELFF; cdr3_nt: TGTGCCAGCAGCTTTGCAGGGTCGAACACCGGGGAGCTGTTTTTT
clone_size: .; j_call: TRBJ1-2; v_call: TRBV7-9; d_call: TRBD1; cdr3_aa: CASSAWDSPTYTF; cdr3_nt: TGTGCCAGCAGCGCCTGGGACAGCCCGACCTACACCTTC
clone_size: once; j_call: TRBJ2-6; v_call: TRBV28; d_call: .; cdr3_aa: CASSLGFWPTDSGANVLTF; cdr3_nt: TGTGCCAGCAGTTTGGGCTTTTGGCCCACAGACTCTGGGGCCAACGTCCTGACTTTC
clone_size: .; j_call: TRBJ2-7; v_call: TRBV10-3; d_call: TRBD1; cdr3_aa: CAISSPGQGTYEQYF; cdr3_nt: TGTGCCATCAGCTCTCCGGGACAGGGTACCTACGAGCAGTACTTC
clone_size: once; j_call: TRBJ2-3; v_call: TRBV5-4; d_call: TRBD2; cdr3_aa: CASNAGGTDTQYF; cdr3_nt: TGTGCCAGCAACGCGGGGGGCACAGATACGCAGTATTTT
clone_size: .; j_call: TRBJ1-1; v_call: TRBV11-2; d_call: TRBD1; cdr3_aa: CASSPGQGFFYTEAFF; cdr3_nt: TGTGCCAGCAGCCCGGGACAGGGGTTCTTCTACACTGAAGCTTTCTTT
clone_size: .; j_call: TRBJ1-1; v_call: TRBV7-6; d_call: TRBD1; cdr3_aa: CASSPTVTGGEAFF; cdr3_nt: TGTGCCAGCAGCCCAACCGTGACAGGGGGTGAAGCTTTCTTT
clone_size: .; j_call: TRBJ2-7; v_call: TRBV9; d_call: TRBD2; cdr3_aa: CASSVAASGGHEQYF; cdr3_nt: TGTGCCAGCAGCGTAGCGGCTAGCGGGGGCCACGAGCAGTACTTC
clone_size: .; j_call: TRBJ1-2; v_call: TRBV6-5; d_call: .; cdr3_aa: CASSPQTGPYGYTF; cdr3_nt: TGTGCCAGCAGTCCTCAGACAGGTCCCTATGGCTACACCTTC
clone_size: .; j_call: TRBJ1-1; v_call: TRBV19; d_call: .; cdr3_aa: CASSHTWGVNTEAFF; cdr3_nt: TGTGCCAGTAGCCACACTTGGGGGGTGAACACTGAAGCTTTCTTT
clone_size: .; j_call: TRBJ1-4; v_call: TRBV29-1; d_call: TRBD1; cdr3_aa: CSVSGTGKWRANEKLFF; cdr3_nt: TGCAGCGTTTCCGGGACAGGGAAGTGGCGAGCTAATGAAAAACTGTTTTTT
clone_size: once; j_call: TRBJ2-2; v_call: TRBV7-9; d_call: .; cdr3_aa: CASSFGTNGELFF; cdr3_nt: TGTGCCAGCAGCTTCGGGACAAACGGGGAGCTGTTTTTT
clone_size: .; j_call: TRBJ2-1; v_call: TRBV12-3/TRBV12-4; d_call: .; cdr3_aa: CASSFQGYEQFF; cdr3_nt: TGTGCCAGCAGTTTCCAGGGCTATGAGCAGTTCTTC
clone_size: .; j_call: TRBJ2-7; v_call: TRBV4-2; d_call: TRBD2; cdr3_aa: CASSQDASGSSYEQYF; cdr3_nt: TGTGCCAGCAGCCAAGACGCTAGCGGGAGCTCCTACGAGCAGTACTTC
clone_size: .; j_call: TRBJ2-7; v_call: TRBV9; d_call: .; cdr3_aa: CASSARGTDEQYF; cdr3_nt: TGTGCCAGCAGCGCAAGGGGGACCGACGAGCAGTACTTC
clone_size: .; j_call: TRBJ1-1; v_call: TRBV9; d_call: .; cdr3_aa: CASSVGSVNTEAFF; cdr3_nt: TGTGCCAGCAGCGTTGGCTCTGTGAACACTGAAGCTTTCTTT
clone_size: .; j_call: TRBJ1-4; v_call: TRBV9; d_call: .; cdr3_aa: CASSPLLQGDEKLFF; cdr3_nt: TGTGCCAGCAGCCCACTACTACAGGGAGATGAAAAACTGTTTTTT
clone_size: .; j_call: TRBJ2-2; v_call: TRBV6-1; d_call: TRBD2; cdr3_aa: CASSEPPGEGTGELFF; cdr3_nt: TGTGCCAGCAGTGAACCCCCGGGGGAGGGCACCGGGGAGCTGTTTTTT
clone_size: .; j_call: TRBJ1-1; v_call: TRBV11-2; d_call: .; cdr3_aa: CASTKAGARPEAFF; cdr3_nt: TGTGCCAGCACCAAGGCGGGGGCCCGGCCTGAAGCTTTCTTT
clone_size: once; j_call: TRBJ1-1; v_call: TRBV19; d_call: .; cdr3_aa: CASSSGHLGGNTEAFF; cdr3_nt: TGTGCCAGTAGTTCGGGACACCTTGGGGGGAACACTGAAGCTTTCTTT
clone_size: .; j_call: TRBJ1-4; v_call: TRBV6-5; d_call: TRBD1; cdr3_aa: CASRGTGKDEKLFF; cdr3_nt: TGTGCCAGCAGGGGGACAGGGAAAGATGAAAAACTGTTTTTT
clone_size: .; j_call: TRBJ1-4; v_call: TRBV4-2; d_call: .; cdr3_aa: CASSQAPGEGEKLFF; cdr3_nt: TGTGCCAGCAGCCAGGCCCCAGGGGAGGGTGAAAAACTGTTTTTT
clone_size: .; j_call: TRBJ1-2; v_call: TRBV13; d_call: TRBD1; cdr3_aa: CASSLGDTGVGYGYTF; cdr3_nt: TGTGCCAGCAGCTTAGGTGACACAGGGGTGGGCTATGGCTACACCTTC
clone_size: .; j_call: TRBJ2-5; v_call: TRBV5-1; d_call: TRBD2; cdr3_aa: CASSRSSGRAGETQYF; cdr3_nt: TGCGCCAGCAGCCGCAGTAGCGGGAGGGCCGGAGAGACCCAGTACTTC
clone_size: .; j_call: TRBJ1-2; v_call: TRBV5-8; d_call: TRBD1; cdr3_aa: CASSTRDRGWYGYTF; cdr3_nt: TGTGCCAGCAGCACTAGGGACAGGGGATGGTATGGCTACACCTTC
clone_size: once; j_call: TRBJ2-7; v_call: TRBV15; d_call: TRBD2; cdr3_aa: CATSREWGRGGVSYEQYF; cdr3_nt: TGTGCCACCAGCAGAGAATGGGGGAGGGGCGGAGTCTCCTACGAGCAGTACTTC
clone_size: .; j_call: TRBJ1-5; v_call: TRBV7-6; d_call: .; cdr3_aa: CASSLSEGQPQHF; cdr3_nt: TGTGCCAGCAGCTTATCGGAGGGCCAGCCCCAGCATTTT